Detailed here is one TCR beta chain. It has no known antigen specificity. No base qualities exist here, and no much larger clone lies one base off it. CD8 naive samples were obtained by positive selection for CCR7 among CD45RO-negative cells, yielding a CD45RA+CCR7+ population from which TemRA cells were excluded. The donors were healthy, HIV-negative adults who had no recently reported acute infections or vaccinations. Every donor was a Caucasian adult residing in Nashville, Tennessee, USA. Blood was collected by leukapheresis, and PBMCs were isolated by Ficoll-Histopaque density gradient centrifugation and then cryopreserved in liquid nitrogen vapor phase. Analytical flow cytometry was used to check the purity and quantity of every magnetically sorted T cell population. Each sorted fraction had its genomic DNA isolated and then quantified by UV absorbance on a Nanodrop 2000c. The data were taken from a study of shared clonotypes between healthy human individuals (dated by TCRdb to 2020 to 2022). With regard to the full study: The cohort included a few men and two women between 18 and 49 years of age. For each donor, CD4 naive and CD4 memory were each run on three plates, CD8 naive on two plates, and CD8 memory on one plate. The study deeply sequenced blood TCR repertoires of five healthy adults to estimate repertoire size and the extent of clonotype sharing between individuals. Different laboratories and diverse techniques were used to prepare libraries and sequence TCR repertoires, to increase sequencing depth and limit assay-specific biases. Each donor's leukapheresis produced roughly between roughly 0.85 and 9 billion PBMCs. General study outcomes and caveats: Naive subsets generally had larger estimated clonotype richness than memory subsets did. Because the study included only a small number of donors, the genetic and exposure-history diversity represented was limited. Across a few donors, 4.5% to 6.5% of naive CD4, more than 3% of naive CD8, 2% to 2.5% of memory CD4, and 0.4% to 0.45% of memory CD8 clonotypes were shared. Pairwise subsampling indicated that sequencing depth was expected to affect the degree of clonotype sharing among donors. Rarefaction of sorted-subset datasets indicated incomplete sequencing despite the large sequencing depth. Sampling was limited to blood, and TCR repertoires in tissue likely differ from TCR repertoires in blood. Compared with non-shared clonotypes, the clonotypes found in all four sorted-subset donors had higher generation probabilities.

Using the deep immunoSEQ assay, TCR CDR3 regions were amplified from genomic DNA by multiplex PCR. Extracted genomic DNA from each cell subset was spread evenly across all wells of several immunoSEQ 96-well plates, with each plate serving as a replicate. For sorted subsets, each replicate PCR was loaded with 200 ng genomic DNA, equivalent to 30,000 to 35,000 T cell genomes. The purified libraries were quantified using a Qubit 3.0 fluorometer, sized with a Bioanalyzer 2100, and then quantified again using the KAPA Library Quantification kit. A separate single-read 150-cycle Illumina NextSeq 550 flow cell was used to sequence each immunoSEQ 96-well plate. The study's processing was this. Because only junctional sequences without quality scores were contained in the immunoSEQ output, filtering matching that applied to full-length reads could not be performed. To assign V/J genes and CDR3, sequences were annotated using PyIR, a Python wrapper for IgBLAST v1.9, with IMGT germline references. Any read was removed if the V/J assignment was weak (E-value above 1e-6), the CDR3 was missing, or the read contained stop codons, out-of-frame junctions, or ambiguous translated residues. V3J clonotypes were defined as sequences sharing an identical inferred V gene, J gene, and CDR3 amino acid sequence. Percentage overlap between repertoires was computed as shared unique clonotypes divided by the size of the smaller repertoire. Richness of each repertoire was evaluated using RTK rarefaction, the Chao1 estimator, and Recon v2.1 estimates of unobserved clonotypes. Generation probabilities for all TCRbeta clonotypes obtained by the gDNA method from several donors were computed using OLGA. TCRdb carries this immuneACCESS record with in-frame sequences only. Its versions omit some clonotypes, under half of them owing to an unresolved V gene in the studies checked, with the rest unexplained. Clone size and V and J calls were adopted from that table, with D and trimming inferred from the DNA. The sample profile shows just over 2,000,000 clones; just under 95% of them were found once. 0.85% to 1.3% of the sample is in the top ten clones.

Sequences MNHEY (CDR1) and SMNVEV (CDR2) are obtained from the germline V gene (reference sequence). V is pared back by 8 bases and J by 13 bases, with 14 bases lying between the germline termini. From the cysteine up to the phenylalanine, the CDR3 has a length of 10 residues. Only the CDR3 portion is preserved as DNA: 30 bases, with reading frame beginning at the first base. The receptor comes from a man between 18 and 29 years old in good health. Specimen: naive CD8+ T cells sorted from blood. The cell subset or site label, read with the paper, signifies: CD45RA+CCR7+. This chain joins TRBV27 to TRBJ1-1; possibly the D gene is TRBD1, per 6 matching bases. The CDR3 here reads CASPGGRGFF. At the DNA level, the sequence is TGTGCCAGCCCTGGGGGGCGTGGTTTCTTT.